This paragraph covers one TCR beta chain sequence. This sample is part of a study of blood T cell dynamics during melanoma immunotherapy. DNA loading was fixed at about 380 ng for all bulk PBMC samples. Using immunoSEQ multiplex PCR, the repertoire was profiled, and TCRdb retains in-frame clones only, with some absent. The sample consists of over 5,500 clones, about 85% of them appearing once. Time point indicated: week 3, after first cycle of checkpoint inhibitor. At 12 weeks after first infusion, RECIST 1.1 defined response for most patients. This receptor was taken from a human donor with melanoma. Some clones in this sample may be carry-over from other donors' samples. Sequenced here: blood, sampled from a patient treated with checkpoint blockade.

CDR3 nucleotides: TGTGCCAGCAGCTTGGCGGGGCCCGGCGAGCAGTACTTC. It is translated as CASSLAGPGEQYF. This rearrangement joins TRBV5-6 to TRBJ2-7; either TRBD1 or TRBD2 may supply D (5 bases each). Per germline, CDR1 SGHDT and CDR2 YYEEEE. Trimming cost V 0 bases and J 6 bases, with 10 bases left between them. This CDR3 has 13 amino acids. The full variable domain, completed using reference TRBV5-6 and TRBJ2-7, is DAGVTQSPTHLIKTRGQQVTLRCSPKSGHDTVSWYQQALGQGPQFIFQYYEEEERQRGNFPDRFSGHQFPNYSSELNVNALLLGDSALYLCASSLAGPGEQYFGPGTRLTVT.